One and the same sample provided the 17 T cell receptor beta chains below, sequenced in a study of OX40 agonist ivuxolimab in advanced cancers. The protocol was immunoSEQ multiplex PCR, while the TCRdb copy is restricted to in-frame clones and leaves out a portion. The sample consists of more than 90,000 clones, about 80% of them appearing once. Sequencing was performed on CD4+ or CD8+ T cells sorted from blood, taken in a trial of the OX40 agonist ivuxolimab. These receptors were taken from an adult with an advanced solid tumor such as melanoma, head and neck, liver or kidney cancer.

The rearrangement links TRBV6-5 to TRBJ2-7; D is perhaps TRBD2 (6 bases). V was clipped by 0 bases and J by 5 bases, with 11 bases between them. There are 14 residues in the CDR3. Germline CDR1 is MNHEY and CDR2 is SVGAGI. DNA for the CDR3: TGTGCCAGCAGTTACTCTTTGGGGGGAAACGAGCAGTACTTC. Translation: CASSYSLGGNEQYF.

A few counts support this clone. The chain has TRBV2 and TRBJ1-5; a possible D gene is TRBD1 (6 bases). The CDR3 consists of 15 residues. Trimming cost V 5 bases and J 0 bases, with 11 bases left between them. Germline loops: CDR1 SNHLY, CDR2 FYNNEI. CDR3 amino acids: CASSPQGTSNQPQHF. DNA for the CDR3: TGTGCCAGCAGTCCCCAGGGGACTAGCAATCAGCCCCAGCATTTT.

Details on this clone: In the same sample, other DNA sequences code for this CDR3. The genes are TRBV10-3 and TRBJ2-5; D is unclear. CDR1 ENHRY and CDR2 SYGVKD come from the germline V gene. V was clipped by 2 bases and J by 4 bases, with 5 bases between them. The CDR3 totals 12 residues. The CDR3 nucleotides read TGTGCCATCAGTGAGCCTCGAGAGACCCAGTACTTC. Its translation: CAISEPRETQYF.

There are a few counts of this clone. The rearrangement uses TRBV19 and TRBJ1-5; 7 nucleotides agree with TRBD1. From germline, CDR1 is LNHDA and CDR2 SQIVND (reference sequence). CDR3 size: 18 residues. V shed 1 base, J shed 1 base, and the junction held 10 bases outside the gene matches. CDR3 sequence: CASSIGPPGQLSNQPQHF. The DNA of the CDR3 is TGTGCCAGTAGTATAGGCCCCCCGGGACAGCTAAGCAATCAGCCCCAGCATTTT.

The CDR3 sequence: CASSQVSSGGDTGELFF. The CDR3 bases are TGTGCCAGCAGCCAGGTTTCTAGCGGGGGGGACACCGGGGAGCTGTTTTTT. The chain joins TRBV4-2 to TRBJ2-2, with TRBD2 matching 12 bases. Trimming took 3 bases from V and 3 from J; bases not matched to a gene: 5. This CDR3 is built from 17 residues. Germline lookup yields CDR1 LGHNA and CDR2 YNFKEQ.

This chain connects TRBV7-3 to TRBJ1-6; D gene ambiguous. Germline CDR1 is SGHTA and CDR2 is FQGTGA. CDR3 length equals 14 residues. V was clipped by 1 base and J by 5 bases, with 6 bases between them. DNA of the CDR3: TGTGCCAGCAGCTTAATGGGGAATAATTCACCCCTCCACTTT. It translates to CASSLMGNNSPLHF.

The rearrangement links TRBV7-2 to TRBJ1-2; 7 bases match TRBD1. The V gene's germline CDR1 is SGHTA and CDR2 FQGNSA. After removal of 10 bases from V and 4 bases from J, the junction contained 9 bases not matched to a gene. This CDR3 is built from 13 residues. CDR3 sequence: CATESGGGYGYTF. As DNA, the CDR3 is TGTGCCACGGAATCAGGGGGTGGCTATGGCTACACCTTC.

J is TRBJ2-1 and V is TRBV7-8; the D is unclear. V lost 1 base and J 9 bases, leaving 7 bases between the germline ends. The CDR3 totals 12 residues. Germline-derived CDR1 and CDR2 are SGHVS and FQNEAQ. The CDR3 sequence is CASSLGVSEQFF. For the CDR3, the DNA is TGTGCCAGCAGCTTAGGAGTGAGTGAGCAGTTCTTC.

The V call is TRBV19, the J call TRBJ1-4; no definite D call. This CDR3 is built from 17 residues. Germline V gene lookup returns CDR1 LNHDA and CDR2 SQIVND (reference sequence). V was pared by 3 bases and J by 4 bases, with 18 bases between. The CDR3 reads CASSIGNTPNLNEKLFF. CDR3 sequence (DNA): TGTGCCAGTAGTATCGGTAATACGCCCAACCTTAATGAAAAACTGTTTTTT.

The chain combines TRBV25-1 with TRBJ2-2; tentative D call: TRBD1 (5 bases). V lost 6 bases and J lost 5, with 10 bases in between. CDR1 and CDR2 from the germline V gene are MGHDK and SYGVNS. The CDR3 has 13 amino acids. The chain's CDR3 is CASSPQGTGELFF. In DNA form, the CDR3 reads TGTGCCAGCAGCCCTCAGGGAACCGGGGAGCTGTTTTTT.

To note about this clone: The junction differs from germline at one of its ends, possibly a read error. The chain carries TRBV30 and TRBJ1-4; D unclear. Germline V lookup: CDR1 GTSNPN, CDR2 SVGIG (reference sequence). The CDR3 is 14 amino acids. In DNA form, the CDR3 reads TGTGCCTGGAGTTTTGGACTGAATAATGAGAAACTGTTTTTT. It codes for CAWSFGLNNEKLFF.

A few counts support this clone. This chain links TRBV20-1 with TRBJ2-2, with D possibly matching TRBD2 (6 bases). CDR1 DFQATT and CDR2 SNEGSKA come from the germline V gene (reference sequence). The CDR3 loop spans 11 amino acids. The germline V and J ends were trimmed by 4 bases and 7 bases, with 7 bases remaining between them. The CDR3 DNA reads as TGCAGTGCTACGGGGGTCGGGGAGCTGTTTTTT. Its protein is CSATGVGELFF.

The chain joins TRBV20-1 to TRBJ2-3, with D unresolved. The CDR3 is made up of 11 amino acids. Deletions cut 7 bases from V and 6 bases from J, with 11 bases between. Per the germline V gene, CDR1 is DFQATT and CDR2 is SNEGSKA (reference sequence). The CDR3 sequence is CSGRSADTQYF. CDR3 DNA sequence: TGCAGTGGACGATCCGCGGATACGCAGTATTTT.

The chain uses TRBV6-5 and TRBJ2-1; D might be TRBD2 (5 bases). Germline V CDR1 and CDR2: MNHEY, SVGAGI. V lost 7 bases and J lost 0, with 13 bases in between. CDR3 length: 15 residues. The CDR3 DNA is TGTGCCAGCACCCGAAGCGGCCTCTCCTACAATGAGCAGTTCTTC. Translating gives CASTRSGLSYNEQFF.

The V call is TRBV2, the J call TRBJ2-2; 8 bases match TRBD1. CDR1 and CDR2 (germline): SNHLY, FYNNEI. The CDR3 is made up of 13 amino acids. J was trimmed by 6 bases and V by 6 bases; bases with no gene match: 3. CDR3 DNA: TGTGCCAGCAGCAGGGGGCCATCCGGGGAGCTGTTTTTT. Its translation is CASSRGPSGELFF.

In its sample, this clone was seen once. The CDR3 nucleotides read TGTGCCAGTAGTAGGGGTTACGGTAATGAAAAACTGTTTTTT. Protein: CASSRGYGNEKLFF. The chain combines TRBV19 with TRBJ1-4; unclear D gene. The CDR3 length is 14 residues. Looked up from germline, CDR1 is LNHDA and CDR2 is SQIVND (reference sequence). V gave up 4 bases and J gave up 4 bases, with 10 bases separating them.

This sequence joins TRBV2 and TRBJ2-2, with D unclear. The ends were cut back, 2 bases at V and 6 bases at J, with 7 bases in the middle. This CDR3 is built from 13 residues. The germline gives CDR1 SNHLY, CDR2 FYNNEI. CDR3 sequence reads: CASSEFNPGELFF. The CDR3 nucleotides read TGTGCCAGCAGTGAATTCAACCCCGGGGAGCTGTTTTTT.